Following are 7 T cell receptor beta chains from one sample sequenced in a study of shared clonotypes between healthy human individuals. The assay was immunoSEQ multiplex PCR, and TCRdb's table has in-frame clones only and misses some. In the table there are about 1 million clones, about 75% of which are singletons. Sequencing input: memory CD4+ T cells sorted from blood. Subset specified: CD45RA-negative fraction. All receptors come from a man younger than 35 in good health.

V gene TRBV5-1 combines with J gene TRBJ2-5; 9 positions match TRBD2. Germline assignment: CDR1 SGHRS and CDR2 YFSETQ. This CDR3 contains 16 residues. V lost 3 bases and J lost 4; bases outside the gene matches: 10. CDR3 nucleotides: TGCGCCAGCAGCTGGGGTATAATAGCGGGGGTAGAGACCCAGTACTTC. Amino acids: CASSWGIIAGVETQYF.

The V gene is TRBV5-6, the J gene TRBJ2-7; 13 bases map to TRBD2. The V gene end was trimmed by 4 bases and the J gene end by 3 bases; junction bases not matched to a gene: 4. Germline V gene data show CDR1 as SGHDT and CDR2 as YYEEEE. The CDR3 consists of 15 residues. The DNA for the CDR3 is TGTGCCAGCAGCGAACTAGCGGGAGGGATCTACGAGCAGTACTTC. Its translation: CASSELAGGIYEQYF.

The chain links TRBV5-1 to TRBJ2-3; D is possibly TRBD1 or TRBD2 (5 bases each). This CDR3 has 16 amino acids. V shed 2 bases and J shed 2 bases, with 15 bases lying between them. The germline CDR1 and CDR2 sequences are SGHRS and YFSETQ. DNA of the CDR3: TGCGCCAGCAGCTTTAGCGAGCAGGGCCACACAGATACGCAGTATTTT. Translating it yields CASSFSEQGHTDTQYF.

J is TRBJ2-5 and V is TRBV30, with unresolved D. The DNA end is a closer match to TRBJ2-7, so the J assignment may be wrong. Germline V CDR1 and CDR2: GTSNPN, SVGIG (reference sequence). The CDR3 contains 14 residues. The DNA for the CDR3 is TGTGCCTGGAATGTGGACGGAAGCTCCTACGAGCAGTACTTC. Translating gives CAWNVDGSSYEQYF.

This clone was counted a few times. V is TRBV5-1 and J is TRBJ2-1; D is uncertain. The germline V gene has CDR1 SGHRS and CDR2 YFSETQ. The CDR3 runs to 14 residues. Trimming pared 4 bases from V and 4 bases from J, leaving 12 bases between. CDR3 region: CASSLLDSYNEQFF. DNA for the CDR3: TGCGCCAGCAGCCTCCTAGACTCATACAATGAGCAGTTCTTC.

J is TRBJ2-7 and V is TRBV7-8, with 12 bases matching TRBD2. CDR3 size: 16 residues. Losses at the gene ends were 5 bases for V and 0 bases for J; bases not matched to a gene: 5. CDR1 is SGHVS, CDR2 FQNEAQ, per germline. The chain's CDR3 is CASSPGLAGFSYEQYF. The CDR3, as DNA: TGTGCCAGCAGCCCTGGACTAGCGGGATTCTCCTACGAGCAGTACTTC. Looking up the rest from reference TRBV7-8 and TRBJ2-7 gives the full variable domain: GAGVSQSPRYKVAKRGQDVALRCDPISGHVSLFWYQQALGQGPEFLTYFQNEAQLDKSGLPSDRFFAERPEGSVSTLKIQRTQQEDSAVYLCASSPGLAGFSYEQYFGPGTRLTVT.

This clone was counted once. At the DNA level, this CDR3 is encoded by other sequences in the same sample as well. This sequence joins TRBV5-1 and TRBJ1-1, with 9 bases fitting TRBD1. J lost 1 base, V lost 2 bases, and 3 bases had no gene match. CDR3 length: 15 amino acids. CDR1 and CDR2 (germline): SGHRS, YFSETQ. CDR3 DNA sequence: TGCGCCAGCAGCTTAGTACAGGGGGCGAACACTGAAGCTTTCTTT. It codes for CASSLVQGANTEAFF.